This section outlines one T cell receptor beta chain sequence together with its context. While unrecorded immune exposures were likely, the donors were nominally healthy when sampled. This sample is part of a study of cytomegalovirus exposure and HLA in healthy donors. Vbeta (60) and Jbeta (13) primers were used in the PCR. The protocol was immunoSEQ multiplex PCR, while the TCRdb copy is restricted to in-frame clones and leaves out a portion. The top ten hold 3.1% of the sample, which has 110,000 to 150,000 clones, 75% to 85% seen once. Germline values: CDR1 MGHRA, CDR2 YSYEKL. After removal of 4 bases from V and 3 bases from J, the junction contained 7 bases not matched to a gene. The CDR3 spans 15 residues.

Sequences were obtained from PBMCs. The source is a female donor in good health and CMV-seronegative. The rearrangement links TRBV4-1 to TRBJ2-7, with 9 bases that match TRBD2. The CDR3 spells CASSLGISGGYEQYF. CDR3 nucleotide sequence: TGCGCCAGCAGCCTGGGCATTAGCGGGGGCTACGAGCAGTACTTC.